This T cell receptor (beta chain) originates from a study of T cells after yellow fever vaccination. Overall study results and limits: Abundant bulk-population clonotypes could contaminate the FACS-sorted repertoires.

This clonotype came up a few times. Its specificity is unknown. TCRdb re-analysed the 5' RACE reads in MiXCR, keeping a single row per CDR3 protein. Of 320,000 or so distinct CDR3 sequences listed, roughly 8.4% are singletons. Sequenced here: PBMCs, sampled around 45 days after the first yellow fever vaccination. This clonotype was sampled from a young man who received the YFV17D yellow fever vaccine.

This CDR3 is CASSQQTGSVTNEKLFF. In nucleotides, the CDR3 is TGTGCCAGCAGCCAACAAACGGGCTCGGTAACTAATGAAAAACTGTTTTTT. V usage is TRBV4-2 and J usage is TRBJ1-4; D call uncertain. The CDR3 loop spans 17 amino acids. Per the germline V gene, CDR1 is LGHNA and CDR2 is YNFKEQ. The V gene lost 2 bases and the J gene lost 1 base, with 14 bases spanning the gap.